The 21 T cell receptor beta chains given below trace back to one sample, sequenced in a study of prognosis after radiotherapy for stage I lung cancer. TCR beta CDR3 was amplified from genomic DNA by two-round multiplex PCR. It was primers specific to each TRBV and TRBJ gene that first-round PCR used. TCRdb reprocessed the multiplex PCR reads via MiXCR and lists one record per CDR3 protein. This table holds 51,000 or so distinct CDR3 sequences, 30% to 35% found once. Sequencing used PBMCs, obtained before or after stereotactic body radiation therapy (not recorded which). The receptors were gathered from a donor over 45 with non-small cell lung cancer.

This clonotype was observed once. V is TRBV20-1 and J is TRBJ2-7, with no clear D. Germline CDR1 and CDR2: DFQATT and SNEGSKA (reference sequence). This CDR3 region has 12 residues. V shed 3 bases and J shed 6 bases, with 12 bases lying between them. CDR3 bases: TGCAGTGCTAGGTTATCTTCACGCGAGCAGTACTTC. Residues: CSARLSSREQYF.

In this sample, this clonotype turned up many times. This chain connects TRBV5-1 to TRBJ1-3, with D possibly TRBD1 on 6 matching bases. The CDR3 consists of 15 residues. Germline lookup yields CDR1 SGHRS and CDR2 YFSETQ. V was pared by 0 bases and J by 4 bases, with 11 bases between. CDR3 protein: CASSLGGQRGNTIYF. The CDR3 region has the DNA TGCGCCAGCAGCTTGGGGGGACAAAGGGGAAACACCATATATTTT.

This clonotype was observed once. A read error may explain this, as a much larger clone is one base away. The chain has TRBV5-1 and TRBJ1-5; no clear D gene. In germline, CDR1 is SGHRS, CDR2 YFSETQ. The CDR3 is made up of 13 amino acids. The CDR3 is CASSITVNKPQHF. The DNA for the CDR3 is TGCGCCAGCAGTATAACAGTCAATAAGCCCCAGCATTTT.

This clonotype was picked up many times. The chain has TRBV19 and TRBJ2-2, with D possibly TRBD2 on 6 matching bases. V was pared by 4 bases and J by 6 bases, with 15 bases between. Germline assignment: CDR1 LNHDA and CDR2 SQIVND (reference sequence). The CDR3 contains 15 residues. The CDR3: CASSKETSIAGELFF. The CDR3 nucleotides read TGTGCCAGTAGTAAGGAGACTAGTATTGCCGGGGAGCTGTTTTTT.

V is TRBV12-3 or TRBV12-4 and J is TRBJ2-7; D possibly corresponds to TRBD2 (5 bases). The CDR3 consists of 14 residues. V lost 1 base to trimming and J lost 7 bases, with 14 bases between them. The chain's CDR3 is CASSLGTPSGEQYF. In DNA form, the CDR3 reads TGTGCCAGCAGTTTAGGGACTCCCTCGGGGGAGCAGTACTTC.

This clonotype was counted many times. The chain employs TRBV4-3 and TRBJ2-7; TRBD1 matches at 10 bases. The CDR3 is made up of 17 amino acids. V was clipped by 1 base and J by 4 bases; unmatched bases: 10. Germline V gene sequence: CDR1 LGHNA, CDR2 YSLEER. The CDR3 nucleotides read TGCGCCAGCAGCCAAGTCTGGGACAGGGGAGAAGTTTACGAGCAGTACTTC. As protein: CASSQVWDRGEVYEQYF.

This clonotype was counted at least ten times. The chain uses TRBV4-2 and TRBJ2-1; D is unresolved. V lost 0 bases, J lost 15 bases, and 15 bases lay in between. CDR1 is LGHNA, CDR2 YNFKEQ, per germline. The CDR3 is made up of 13 amino acids. The CDR3 DNA is TGTGCCAGCAGCCAAGAATTGGCTCAATTGCGGTTCTTC. Translating gives CASSQELAQLRFF.

A note on this clonotype: This sequence may be a read error, since a much larger clone differs from it by one base. The gene calls are TRBV5-1 and TRBJ2-3; 9 positions agree with TRBD1. Germline CDR1 is SGHRS and CDR2 is YFSETQ. The CDR3 is 17 residues long. Trimming at V came to 5 bases and at J to 2 bases, leaving 12 bases not matched to a gene. In nucleotides, the CDR3 is TGCGCCAGCAGGCCCGTGGCGGGGACAGGGTCCACAGATACGCAGTATTTT. Its protein product is CASRPVAGTGSTDTQYF.

Regarding this clonotype: This clone may be a read error of a much larger clone one base away. The V call is TRBV4-2, the J call TRBJ2-3, with TRBD2 matching 8 bases. The V gene end was trimmed by 2 bases and the J gene end by 4 bases; junction bases not matched to a gene: 8. The CDR3 has 16 residues. Germline V gene sequence: CDR1 LGHNA, CDR2 YNFKEQ. CDR3 amino acids: CASSQPAGVIADTQYF. CDR3 in DNA: TGTGCCAGCAGCCAACCAGCGGGAGTGATAGCAGATACGCAGTATTTT.

This clonotype appeared a few times. A much larger clone differs by one base, so this may be a read error. This rearrangement joins TRBV6-1 to TRBJ2-4, with D uncertain. The V end was cut by 6 bases, the J end by 1 base, with 10 bases between. The CDR3 has 14 residues. Germline V CDR1 and CDR2: MNHNS, SASEGT. The chain's CDR3 is CASRTVPAKNIQYF. As DNA, the CDR3 is TGTGCCAGCAGAACTGTACCGGCCAAAAACATTCAGTACTTC.

The V call is TRBV5-6, the J call TRBJ1-1; TRBD1 agrees at 7 bases. The CDR3 sequence is 16 residues long. From germline, CDR1 is SGHDT and CDR2 YYEEEE. J gave up 2 bases and V 8 bases, and 15 bases lay outside the gene matches. CDR3 region: CARSRPSRGCNTEAFF. In DNA, the CDR3 is TGTGCCAGAAGCCGGCCAAGCAGGGGGTGCAACACTGAAGCTTTCTTT.

Concerning this clonotype: This may stem from a read error, because a much larger clone lies one nucleotide away. The chain couples TRBV6-2 or TRBV6-3 to TRBJ2-3; the D gene is possibly TRBD2 (5 bases). The V end was cut by 4 bases, the J end by 7 bases, with 24 bases between. The germline CDR1 and CDR2 sequences are MNHEY and SVGEGT. The CDR3 is made up of 17 amino acids. The CDR3 is CASSSGGLSGDRYTQYF. The CDR3 DNA follows: TGTGCCAGCAGTTCAGGCGGACTCAGCGGTGATCGATATACGCAGTATTTT.

This clonotype has a count of ten or more. The V gene is TRBV5-1, the J gene TRBJ2-7; D is ambiguous. V lost 0 bases to trimming and J lost 6 bases, with 10 bases between them. Germline values: CDR1 SGHRS, CDR2 YFSETQ. The CDR3 totals 13 residues. The CDR3 sequence is CASSLASRSEQYF. CDR3 nucleotide sequence: TGCGCCAGCAGCTTGGCCTCCCGTTCCGAGCAGTACTTC.

A remark on this clonotype: This may be a read error, as it is one base from a much larger clone. The rearrangement joins TRBV15 to TRBJ2-5, with TRBD1 identical over 9 bases. This CDR3 comprises 18 residues. With 2 bases clipped from V and 5 bases from J, the junction kept 15 bases outside the gene matches. CDR1 and CDR2 (germline): LNHNV, YYDKDF (reference sequence). CDR3 sequence (DNA): TGTGCCACCAGCAGATATTTGAGTCGGGACAGGGTACACGAGACCCAGTACTTC. Encoded protein: CATSRYLSRDRVHETQYF. Complete variable domain (other parts from reference TRBV15 and TRBJ2-5): DAMVIQNPRYQVTQFGKPVTLSCSQTLNHNVMYWYQQKSSQAPKLLFHYYDKDFNNEADTPDNFQSRRPNTSFCFLDIRSPGLGDTAMYLCATSRYLSRDRVHETQYFGPGTRLLVL.

In this sample, this clonotype turned up many times. The V and J genes are TRBV3-1 and TRBJ1-1, with no clear D. Germline V CDR1 and CDR2: LGHDT, YNNKEL (reference sequence). CDR3 size: 15 residues. Trimming stripped 4 bases from V and 4 bases from J, with 16 bases between. CDR3 sequence reads: CASSLFSSGGTEAFF. Here the CDR3 DNA reads TGTGCCAGCAGCCTCTTTTCGAGTGGTGGCACTGAAGCTTTCTTT.

This clonotype was seen repeatedly, ten times or more. J is TRBJ1-4 and V is TRBV19; D perhaps matches TRBD1 (5 bases). From germline, CDR1 is LNHDA and CDR2 SQIVND (reference sequence). V dropped 5 bases and J dropped 8 bases, with 12 bases sitting between them. The CDR3 consists of 13 residues. The CDR3 sequence: CASSVRQREKLFF. Written as DNA, the CDR3 is TGTGCCAGTAGTGTTCGACAGCGAGAAAAACTGTTTTTT.

This clonotype was seen many times. CDR3 bases: TGCGCCAGCAGCTTGGCCGGATTTCAACCTAACACAGATACGCAGTATTTT. This encodes CASSLAGFQPNTDTQYF. This rearrangement joins TRBV5-1 to TRBJ2-3; D remains unclear. The CDR3 is 17 residues long. V lost 0 bases to trimming and J lost 2 bases, with 16 bases between them. Germline CDR1 reads SGHRS; CDR2 reads YFSETQ.

This clonotype has ten or more counts. The chain combines TRBV2 with TRBJ2-5; 13 bases fit TRBD2. V lost 8 bases and J lost 5; bases outside the gene matches: 8. Germline CDR1 SNHLY, CDR2 FYNNEI. The CDR3 runs 15 residues. Here the CDR3 reads CASRGTSGMGETQYF. For the CDR3, the DNA is TGTGCCAGCCGAGGGACTAGCGGGATGGGCGAGACCCAGTACTTC.

Comments on this clonotype: A far more abundant clone sits one base away, making this likely a read error. This chain links TRBV11-2 with TRBJ2-1, with 7 bases identical to TRBD2. Trimming removed 1 base from V and 3 bases from J; junction bases left unmatched: 18. The CDR3 sequence is 20 residues long. Looked up from germline, CDR1 is SGHAT and CDR2 is FQNNGV. The CDR3 spells CASSLGRGDAGTNYYNEQFF. In DNA, the CDR3 is TGTGCCAGCAGCTTAGGCAGAGGAGACGCGGGGACTAACTACTACAATGAGCAGTTCTTC.

With regard to this clonotype: This likely came from a read error, as a far larger clone is one base away. CDR3 in DNA: TGTGCCAGCTCCCCCTGGGGGCAGGGCGTCTGGGCCAACGTCCTGACTTTC. This codes for CASSPWGQGVWANVLTF. The J gene is TRBJ2-6, the V gene TRBV6-4; a weak D match, TRBD1 (6 bases). Germline V gene lookup returns CDR1 MRHNA and CDR2 SNTAGT. This CDR3 is 17 amino acids long. V was trimmed by 8 bases and J by 5 bases, leaving 22 bases between them.

Turning to this clonotype: This clone may be a read error of a much larger clone one base away. This chain joins TRBV29-1 and TRBJ2-3, with 11 bases lining up with TRBD2. Per the germline V gene, CDR1 is SQVTM and CDR2 is ANQGSEA. This CDR3 has 17 residues. The CDR3 sequence: CSFEGPTSGSGTDTQYF. In nucleotides, the CDR3 is TGCAGCTTTGAAGGCCCAACTAGCGGGAGTGGTACAGATACGCAGTATTTT.